The sequence of this T cell receptor (beta chain) was determined in a study of blood T cell repertoires in COVID-19. Generated by immunoSEQ multiplex PCR, the TCRdb table keeps only in-frame clones and is missing some. Of 250,000 or so clones in the sample, approximately 82% were seen once. Germline CDR1 is SGHTA and CDR2 is FQGNSA. The CDR3 length is 15 residues. Losses at the gene ends were 1 base for V and 4 bases for J; bases not matched to a gene: 2. The chain uses TRBV7-2 and TRBJ1-3; 9 bases are a match to TRBD1. This receptor was taken from a man aged 35 to 55 who had recovered from COVID-19. Sequenced input: peripheral blood. CDR3 nucleotides: TGTGCCAGCAGCTTAGGGGACAGGGTCGGAAACACCATATATTTT. Encoded protein: CASSLGDRVGNTIYF.